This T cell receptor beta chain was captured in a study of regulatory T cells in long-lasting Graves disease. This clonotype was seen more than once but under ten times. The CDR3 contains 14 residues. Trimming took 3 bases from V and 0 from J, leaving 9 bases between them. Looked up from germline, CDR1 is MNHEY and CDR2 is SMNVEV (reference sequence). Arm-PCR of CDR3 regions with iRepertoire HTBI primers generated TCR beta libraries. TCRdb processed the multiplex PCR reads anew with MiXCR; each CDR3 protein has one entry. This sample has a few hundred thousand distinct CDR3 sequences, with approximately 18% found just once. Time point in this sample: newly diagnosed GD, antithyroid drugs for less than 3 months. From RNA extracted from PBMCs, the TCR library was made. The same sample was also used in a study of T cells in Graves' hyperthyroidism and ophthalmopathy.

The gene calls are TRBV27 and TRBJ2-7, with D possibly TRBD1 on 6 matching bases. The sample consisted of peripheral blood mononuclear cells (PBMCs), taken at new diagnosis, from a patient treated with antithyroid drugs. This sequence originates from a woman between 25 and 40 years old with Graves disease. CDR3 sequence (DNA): TGTGCCAGCAGTTTTGCAGGGGTCTCCTACGAGCAGTACTTC. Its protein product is CASSFAGVSYEQYF.